Given below is one TCR beta chain in context. The antigen is unknown. The record originates from a study of Ad26.COV2.S vaccination and SARS-CoV-2 variants. With 6 bases removed from V and 4 bases from J, the gap between germline ends came to 12 bases. This CDR3 comprises 13 residues. Germline V gives CDR1 MNHEY, CDR2 SVGAGI. Clones were read by immunoSEQ multiplex PCR, and TCRdb kept only the in-frame ones, dropping some. The data show 300,000 to 450,000 clones, roughly nine tenths seen once. Findings and limits, study-wide: It was vaccine recipients, not placebo recipients, who had the higher spike-specific TCR breadth. Quantification of TCR breadth and depth may have yielded underestimates of total T cell responses.

The gene calls are TRBV6-5 and TRBJ1-2; TRBD1 might be the D (5 bases). The source is a human donor who had recovered from COVID-19. The sample was peripheral blood, taken after recovery from COVID-19. In DNA, the CDR3 is TGTGCCAGCAGGGGGACGAACCTCTATGGCTACACCTTC. It translates to CASRGTNLYGYTF.